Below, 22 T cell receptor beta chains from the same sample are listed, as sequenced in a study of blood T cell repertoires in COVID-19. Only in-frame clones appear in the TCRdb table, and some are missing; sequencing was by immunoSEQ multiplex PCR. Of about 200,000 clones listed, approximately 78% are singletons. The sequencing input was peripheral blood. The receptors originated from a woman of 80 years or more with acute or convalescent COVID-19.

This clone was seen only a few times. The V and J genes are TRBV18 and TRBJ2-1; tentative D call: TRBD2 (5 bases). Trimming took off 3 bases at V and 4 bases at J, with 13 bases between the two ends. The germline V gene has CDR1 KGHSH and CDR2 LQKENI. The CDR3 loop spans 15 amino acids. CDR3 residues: CASSPASSGYNEQFF. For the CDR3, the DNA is TGTGCCAGCTCACCTGCGTCCAGCGGATACAATGAGCAGTTCTTC.

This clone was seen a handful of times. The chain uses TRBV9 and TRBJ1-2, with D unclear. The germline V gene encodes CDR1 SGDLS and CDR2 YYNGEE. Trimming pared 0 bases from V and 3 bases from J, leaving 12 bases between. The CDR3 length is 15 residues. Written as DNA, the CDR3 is TGTGCCAGCAGCGTAGGAGCGGGATCCGACTATGGCTACACCTTC. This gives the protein CASSVGAGSDYGYTF.

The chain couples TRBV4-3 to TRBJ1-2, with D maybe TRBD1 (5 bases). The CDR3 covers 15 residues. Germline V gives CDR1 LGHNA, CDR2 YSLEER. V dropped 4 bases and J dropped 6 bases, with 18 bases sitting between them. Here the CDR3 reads CASSPGRQGGDGYTF. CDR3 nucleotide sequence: TGCGCCAGCAGCCCTGGGAGGCAGGGTGGGGATGGCTACACCTTC.

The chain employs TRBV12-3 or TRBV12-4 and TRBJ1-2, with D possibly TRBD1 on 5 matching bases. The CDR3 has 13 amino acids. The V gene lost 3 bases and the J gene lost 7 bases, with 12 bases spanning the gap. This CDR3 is CASSLGGVGGYTF. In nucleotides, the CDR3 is TGTGCCAGCAGTTTGGGAGGGGTGGGTGGCTACACCTTC.

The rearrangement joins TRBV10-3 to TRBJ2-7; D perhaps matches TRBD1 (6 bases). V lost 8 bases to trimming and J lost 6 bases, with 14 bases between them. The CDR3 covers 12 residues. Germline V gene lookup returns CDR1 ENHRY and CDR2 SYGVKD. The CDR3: CAIQRVGAEQYF. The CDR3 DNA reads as TGTGCCATCCAAAGGGTGGGGGCCGAGCAGTACTTC.

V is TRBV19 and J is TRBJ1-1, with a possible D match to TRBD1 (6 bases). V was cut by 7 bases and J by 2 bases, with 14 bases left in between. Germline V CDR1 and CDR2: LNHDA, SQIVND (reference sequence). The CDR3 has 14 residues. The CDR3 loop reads CASTFGQINTEAFF. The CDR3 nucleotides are TGTGCCAGTACCTTTGGACAGATAAACACTGAAGCTTTCTTT.

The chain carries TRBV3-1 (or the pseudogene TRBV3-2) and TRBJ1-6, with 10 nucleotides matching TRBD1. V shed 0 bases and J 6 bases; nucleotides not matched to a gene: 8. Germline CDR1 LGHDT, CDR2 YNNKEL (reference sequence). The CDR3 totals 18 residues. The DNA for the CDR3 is TGTGCCAGCAGCCAAGAGTCGGGACAGGGGACGAGTAATTCACCCCTCCACTTT. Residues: CASSQESGQGTSNSPLHF.

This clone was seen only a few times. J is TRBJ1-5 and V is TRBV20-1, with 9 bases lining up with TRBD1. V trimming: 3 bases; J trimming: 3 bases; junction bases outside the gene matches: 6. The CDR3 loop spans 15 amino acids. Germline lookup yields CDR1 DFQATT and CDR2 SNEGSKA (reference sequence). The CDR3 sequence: CSASETGGNNQPQHF. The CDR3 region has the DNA TGCAGTGCTAGTGAAACAGGGGGCAACAATCAGCCCCAGCATTTT.

CDR3 coding DNA: TGTGCCAGCAGCTCACAGGGATCTTGGTCTAATGAAAAACTGTTTTTT. Translated: CASSSQGSWSNEKLFF. The rearrangement uses TRBV7-9 and TRBJ1-4, with D possibly being TRBD1 (6 bases). Trimming cost V 4 bases and J 3 bases, with 15 bases left between them. Germline CDR1 SEHNR, CDR2 FQNEAQ (reference sequence). The CDR3 contains 16 residues.

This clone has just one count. The CDR3 sequence is CASSGTRASNTGELFF. DNA of the CDR3: TGTGCCAGTAGTGGGACTAGGGCCTCGAACACCGGGGAGCTGTTTTTT. V is TRBV19 and J is TRBJ2-2, with TRBD2 identical over 8 bases. The V segment lost 5 bases and the J segment 0 bases; nucleotides outside the gene matches: 5. The V gene's germline CDR1 is LNHDA and CDR2 SQIVND (reference sequence). The CDR3 extends over 16 amino acids.

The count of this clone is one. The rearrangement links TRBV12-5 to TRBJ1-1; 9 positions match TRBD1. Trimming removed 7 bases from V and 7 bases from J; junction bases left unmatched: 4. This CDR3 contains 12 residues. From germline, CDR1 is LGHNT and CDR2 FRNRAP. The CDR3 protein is CASAKDRGEAFF. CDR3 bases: TGTGCTAGTGCCAAGGACAGGGGTGAAGCTTTCTTT.

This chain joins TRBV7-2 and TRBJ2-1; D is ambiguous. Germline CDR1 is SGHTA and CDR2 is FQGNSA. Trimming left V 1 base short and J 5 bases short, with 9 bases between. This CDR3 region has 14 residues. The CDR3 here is CASSLGQLNNEQFF. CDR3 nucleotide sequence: TGTGCCAGCAGCTTAGGACAACTCAACAATGAGCAGTTCTTC. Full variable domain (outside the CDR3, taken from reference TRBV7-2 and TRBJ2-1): GAGVSQSPSNKVTEKGKDVELRCDPISGHTALYWYRQSLGQGLEFLIYFQGNSAPDKSGLPSDRFSAERTGGSVSTLTIQRTQQEDSAVYLCASSLGQLNNEQFFGPGTRLTVL.

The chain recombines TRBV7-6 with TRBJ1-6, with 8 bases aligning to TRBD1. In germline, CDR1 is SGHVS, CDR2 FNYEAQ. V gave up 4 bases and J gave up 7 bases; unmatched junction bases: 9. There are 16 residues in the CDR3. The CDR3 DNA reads TGTGCCAGCAGCTCACGACGGACAGGGCAAAATTCACCCCTCCACTTT. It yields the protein CASSSRRTGQNSPLHF.

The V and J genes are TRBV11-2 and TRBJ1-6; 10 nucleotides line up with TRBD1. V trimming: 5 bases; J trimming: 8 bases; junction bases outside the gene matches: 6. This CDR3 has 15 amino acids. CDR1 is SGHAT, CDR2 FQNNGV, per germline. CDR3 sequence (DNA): TGTGCCAGCAGCCTCCGGACAGGGGGGCATTCACCCCTCCACTTT. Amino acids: CASSLRTGGHSPLHF.

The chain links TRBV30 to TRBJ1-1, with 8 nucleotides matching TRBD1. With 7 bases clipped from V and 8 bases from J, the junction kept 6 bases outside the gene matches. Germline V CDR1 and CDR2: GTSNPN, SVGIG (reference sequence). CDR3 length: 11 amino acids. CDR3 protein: CAFQTGVEAFF. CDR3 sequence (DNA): TGTGCCTTTCAGACAGGGGTAGAAGCTTTCTTT.

In DNA, the CDR3 is TGTGCCAGTAGTATAGGGGCCGGTATGAACACTGAAGCTTTCTTT. Translating it yields CASSIGAGMNTEAFF. The chain couples TRBV19 to TRBJ1-1; the D is unclear. The V gene lost 1 base and the J gene lost 0 bases, with 9 bases spanning the gap. The germline CDR1 and CDR2 sequences are LNHDA and SQIVND (reference sequence). The CDR3 runs 15 residues.

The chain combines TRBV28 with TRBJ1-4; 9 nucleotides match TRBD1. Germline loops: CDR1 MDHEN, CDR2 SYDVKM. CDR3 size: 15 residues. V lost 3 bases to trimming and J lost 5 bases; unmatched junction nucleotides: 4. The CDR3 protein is CASSFSGTGNEKLFF. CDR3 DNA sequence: TGTGCCAGCAGTTTCTCCGGGACAGGGAATGAAAAACTGTTTTTT.

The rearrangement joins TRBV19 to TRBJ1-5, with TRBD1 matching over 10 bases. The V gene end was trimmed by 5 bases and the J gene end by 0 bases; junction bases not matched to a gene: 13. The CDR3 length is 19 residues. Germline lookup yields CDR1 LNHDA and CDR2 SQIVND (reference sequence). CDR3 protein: CASSLDRGQRSVSNQPQHF. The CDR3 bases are TGTGCCAGTAGTCTCGACAGGGGGCAGCGGTCTGTTAGCAATCAGCCCCAGCATTTT. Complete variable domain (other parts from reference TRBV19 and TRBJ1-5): DGGITQSPKYLFRKEGQNVTLSCEQNLNHDAMYWYRQDPGQGLRLIYYSQIVNDFQKGDIAEGYSVSREKKESFPLTVTSAQKNPTAFYLCASSLDRGQRSVSNQPQHFGDGTRLSIL.

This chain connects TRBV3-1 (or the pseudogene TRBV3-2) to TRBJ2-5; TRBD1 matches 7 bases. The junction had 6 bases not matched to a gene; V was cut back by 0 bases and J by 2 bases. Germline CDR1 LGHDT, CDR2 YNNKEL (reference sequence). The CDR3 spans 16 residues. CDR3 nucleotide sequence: TGTGCCAGCAGCCAAGATCGGACAGGAAATCAAGAGACCCAGTACTTC. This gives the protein CASSQDRTGNQETQYF.

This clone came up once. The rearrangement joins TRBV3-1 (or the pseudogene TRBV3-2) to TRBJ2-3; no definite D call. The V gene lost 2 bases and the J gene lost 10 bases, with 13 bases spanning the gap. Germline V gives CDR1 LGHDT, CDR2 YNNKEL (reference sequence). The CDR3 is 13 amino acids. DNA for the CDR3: TGTGCCAGCAGCCAACAGACACGCCTGGCGCAGTATTTT. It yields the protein CASSQQTRLAQYF.

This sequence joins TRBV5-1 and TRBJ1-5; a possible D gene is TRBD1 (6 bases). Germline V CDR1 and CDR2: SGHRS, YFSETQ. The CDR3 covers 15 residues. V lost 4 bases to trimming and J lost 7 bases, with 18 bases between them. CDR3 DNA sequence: TGCGCCAGCAGCCCGGCAGGGGAGCGCGAGCAGCCCCAGCATTTT. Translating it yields CASSPAGEREQPQHF. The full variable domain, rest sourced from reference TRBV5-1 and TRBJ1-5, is KAGVTQTPRYLIKTRGQQVTLSCSPISGHRSVSWYQQTPGQGLQFLFEYFSETQRNKGNFPGRFSGRQFSNSRSEMNVSTLELGDSALYLCASSPAGEREQPQHFGDGTRLSIL.

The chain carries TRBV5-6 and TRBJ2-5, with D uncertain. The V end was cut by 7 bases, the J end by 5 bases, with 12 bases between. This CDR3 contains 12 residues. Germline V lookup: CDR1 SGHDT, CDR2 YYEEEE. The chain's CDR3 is CASRASAETQYF. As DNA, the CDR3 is TGTGCCAGCCGCGCGAGTGCGGAGACCCAGTACTTC. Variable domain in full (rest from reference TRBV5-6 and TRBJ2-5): DAGVTQSPTHLIKTRGQQVTLRCSPKSGHDTVSWYQQALGQGPQFIFQYYEEEERQRGNFPDRFSGHQFPNYSSELNVNALLLGDSALYLCASRASAETQYFGPGTRLLVL.